This T cell receptor (beta chain) was captured by sequencing in a study of blood T cell repertoires in COVID-19 (dated by TCRdb to the early 2020s). The study in broad terms: Collaborator samples came from the United States, Italy and Spain and covered acute and convalescent phases of COVID-19. The repertoires were released in a freely available public database intended as a resource for research on the immune response to SARS-CoV-2. Where available, HLA class I and class II types were obtained from metadata supplied by the sample provider rather than from assay-based typing. A de-identified subject ID, COVID-19 status, age in years and sex were almost always included in the sample metadata. Subjects who had been exposed to COVID-19, were actively infected with it, or had recovered from it provided the deeply sampled blood TCRbeta repertoires that made up the dataset. Samples were obtained from the ongoing ImmuneRACE study (first 160 participants) and from 1,000 to 1,500 subjects provided by 6 global collaborators. The material from the prospective study consisted of cDNA or gDNA derived from T cells, B-cell-depleted T cells, or PBMCs. General findings and caveats noted by the study authors: The amount of clinical and demographic metadata varied by source and participant and was provided uncurated.

Trimming removed 5 bases from V and 4 bases from J; the gene matches leave 10 bases unexplained. The CDR3 has 16 amino acids, counting the end cysteine and phenylalanine. Only the CDR3 part of the read is kept: 48 bases, read in frame from the first base. The CDR1 and CDR2 encoded by the germline V gene (reference sequence) are MNHEY and SMNVEV. The immunoSEQ Assay, a bias-controlled multiplex PCR, was used to amplify TCRbeta CDR3 regions from genomic DNA. In the paper's pipeline: Within the assay, amplification of reference gene primers was used to estimate how many nucleated cells each sample contained. To quantify the absolute abundance of each unique TCRbeta CDR3 rearrangement, sequence reads were collapsed and filtered. For each sample, productive Simpson clonality was calculated as the square root of Simpson's diversity index across productive rearrangements. The clones in this table, taken by TCRdb from immuneACCESS, are in-frame only. Not every clone is retained; where verified, under half of the shortfall comes from an unresolved V gene, and the cause of the rest is unknown. The DNA gave D and trimming, while V, J and clone size come from that table. The sample table contains under 200,000 clones; only one count was recorded for more than 75% of them. The top ten hold approximately 5% of the sample.

One collaborating source in Seattle enrolled patients while the patients were actively infected and followed the patients over time throughout the course of disease. Each collaborating institution followed its own protocols to collect whole blood in K2EDTA tubes. For TCRbeta analysis, collaborators shipped samples as frozen whole blood, isolated PBMCs, or DNA extracted from either of those sample types. A word on this clone: No cognate antigen has been identified for it. No much larger clone exists at a distance of one base, and base qualities are not known.

Recombination linked TRBV27 to TRBJ2-2; 7 bases in the junction line up with TRBD2. This TCR was recovered from a man between 18 and 29 years old with COVID-19, enrolled during active disease. Material: peripheral blood. The sequence in DNA is TGTGCCAGCAGTCCTCGGACGGGAGGAGGCACCGGGGAGCTGTTTTTT. Translated, it reads CASSPRTGGGTGELFF.